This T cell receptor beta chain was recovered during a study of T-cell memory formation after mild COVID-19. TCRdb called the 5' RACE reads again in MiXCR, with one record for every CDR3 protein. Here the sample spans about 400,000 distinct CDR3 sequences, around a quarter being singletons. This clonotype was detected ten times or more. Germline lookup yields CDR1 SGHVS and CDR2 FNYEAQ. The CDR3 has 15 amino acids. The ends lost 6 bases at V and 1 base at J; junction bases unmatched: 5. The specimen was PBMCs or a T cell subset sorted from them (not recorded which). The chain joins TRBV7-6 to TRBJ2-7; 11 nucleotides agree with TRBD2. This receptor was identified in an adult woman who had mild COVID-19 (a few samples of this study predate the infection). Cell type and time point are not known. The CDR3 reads CASSPGTSGSYEQYF. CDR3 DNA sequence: TGTGCCAGCAGTCCGGGGACTAGCGGATCCTACGAGCAGTACTTC. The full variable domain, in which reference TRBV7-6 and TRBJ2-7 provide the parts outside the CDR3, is GAGVSQSPRYKVTKRGQDVALRCDPISGHVSLYWYRQALGQGPEFLTYFNYEAQQDKSGLPNDRFSAERPEGSISTLTIQRTEQRDSAMYRCASSPGTSGSYEQYFGPGTRLTVT.